This T cell receptor (beta chain) emerged from a study of blood T cell repertoires in COVID-19 (dated by TCRdb to 2020 to 2021). About the investigation overall: Samples covering the acute and convalescent phases of COVID-19 were provided by collaborators in the United States, Italy and Spain. The repertoires were released in a freely available public database meant as a resource for research on the immune response to SARS-CoV-2. The dataset comprised deeply sampled blood TCRbeta repertoires from subjects exposed to, actively infected with, or recovered from COVID-19. Where HLA class I and class II types were available, the types were taken from metadata supplied by the sample provider, not from assay-based typing. Samples came from the ongoing ImmuneRACE study (first 160 participants) plus 1,254 subjects from 6 global collaborators. Nearly every sample came with metadata listing a de-identified subject ID, COVID-19 status, age in years and sex. The prospective study material was composed of cDNA or gDNA derived from T cells, B-cell-depleted T cells, or PBMCs.

TCRbeta CDR3 regions were amplified from genomic DNA by means of the immunoSEQ Assay, a bias-controlled multiplex PCR. In the source study's methods: Nucleated cell counts per sample were estimated from amplification of reference gene primers within the assay. To quantify the absolute abundance of each unique TCRbeta CDR3 rearrangement, sequence reads were collapsed and filtered. For each sample, productive Simpson clonality was calculated by taking the square root of Simpson's diversity index across productive rearrangements. The table was pulled from immuneACCESS by TCRdb, which kept in-frame rearrangements only. Such tables lose some clones; where checked, under half of the loss comes from unresolved V genes, and the rest has no known cause. V, J and clone size were drawn from that table, and D and trimming were deduced from the DNA. A total of around 310,000 clones appear in this sample, around nine tenths of them only once. The top ten constitute over 8% of the sample.

On the study overall, not on this receptor specifically: The quantity of clinical and demographic metadata differed by source and by participant and was supplied without curation.

Comments on this clone: This clone's antigen is unknown. The input lacks base qualities; no much larger clone sits a single base away.

Enrolling through a virtual design, the prospective study's participants ranged in age from about 18 to 89 years and lived across roughly 23 United States geographic areas. To assign participants to cohorts, the prospective study relied on clinical history that participants themselves reported in a screening survey and a study questionnaire. Recovered participants in ImmuneRACE Cohort 3 were defined as having two consecutive negative NP/OP PCR tests, clearance from a healthcare professional, or resolution of symptoms. Each participant in the prospective study had whole blood, serum and a nasopharyngeal or oropharyngeal swab collected by mobile phlebotomists. Prospective study participants could optionally give additional blood draws and questionnaires over an approximately two-month period. Blood samples from the prospective study were shipped frozen or at room temperature prior to DNA extraction.

Taken from the germline V gene (reference sequence), the CDR1 and CDR2 loops are LNHDA and SQIVND. From the cysteine through the phenylalanine, the CDR3 covers 16 amino acids. Only the CDR3 region is kept as DNA, spanning 48 bases read in frame from base 1. Trimming takes 3 bases from V and 0 bases from J, and the germline ends sit 13 bases apart. The clonotype was recovered from a middle-aged woman who had recovered from COVID-19. This receptor chain uses TRBV19 and TRBJ2-3; TRBD2 could be the D gene, as 5 bases match. Material for sequencing was PBMCs or T cells enriched from blood (not recorded which). The CDR3 amino acid sequence is: CASSIPSGPSTDTQYF. In nucleotide form, the sequence is TGTGCCAGTAGTATCCCGAGCGGACCTAGCACAGATACGCAGTATTTT.